Below, 3 T cell receptor beta chains from the same sample are listed, as sequenced in a study of monozygotic twins with inflammatory bowel disease. TCRdb reprocessed the 5' RACE reads; each CDR3 protein has one entry and no DNA is given. This sample's table has 330,000 or so distinct CDR3 sequences. Sequenced sample: blood. Every receptor here comes from a human donor with ulcerative colitis or Crohn's disease, or a healthy co-twin of an affected twin (not recorded which).

The rearrangement uses TRBV9 and TRBJ1-4. The length of the CDR3 is 14 residues. Germline CDR1 SGDLS, CDR2 YYNGEE. The CDR3 sequence: CASSVGGVNEKLFF.

The V call is TRBV7-2, the J call TRBJ2-7; TCRdb picks TRBD1, but there is no DNA to check that call. Germline loops: CDR1 SGHTA, CDR2 FQGNSA. This CDR3 is built from 16 residues. CDR3: CASAVQGALGSYEQYF. The complete variable domain, with remaining parts taken from reference TRBV7-2 and TRBJ2-7, reads GAGVSQSPSNKVTEKGKDVELRCDPISGHTALYWYRQSLGQGLEFLIYFQGNSAPDKSGLPSDRFSAERTGGSVSTLTIQRTQQEDSAVYLCASAVQGALGSYEQYFGPGTRLTVT.

The chain joins TRBV11-1 to TRBJ2-3; TCRdb names TRBD2, which stays unverified in the absence of DNA. Germline V gene sequence: CDR1 SGHAT, CDR2 FQDESV (reference sequence). The CDR3 contains 19 residues. The CDR3 loop is CASSLTPGLAHQLADTQYF.